Sequencing of this T cell receptor (beta chain) was carried out in a study of untreated major depressive disorder. CDR1 MNHNY and CDR2 SVGAGI come from the germline V gene (reference sequence). The CDR3 is 15 residues long. The V and J ends lost 6 bases and 2 bases, in that order; junction bases with no gene match: 6. Note on this clone: Antigen specificity is unknown.

Study-wide results and limits: CD4+ T cells from depressed patients used TRBV05-01 (Vbeta 5.1) more often than controls. TRBV25-01 and TRBV02-01 usage differences were not statistically significant.

Libraries were prepared by immunoSEQ multiplex PCR; TCRdb keeps only in-frame clonotypes and omits some of them. There are under 30,000 clones in the sample; roughly nine tenths occur only once, and 0.7% to 0.85% lies in the top ten. The sequence came from a woman in her twenties or thirties with major depressive disorder. The chain couples TRBV6-6 to TRBJ2-1, with 8 bases aligning to TRBD2. Input material: CD4+ T cells from PBMCs. The CDR3 sequence: CASSRTSGAYNEQFF. The CDR3 DNA reads as TGTGCCAGCAGCCGCACTAGCGGAGCCTACAATGAGCAGTTCTTC.